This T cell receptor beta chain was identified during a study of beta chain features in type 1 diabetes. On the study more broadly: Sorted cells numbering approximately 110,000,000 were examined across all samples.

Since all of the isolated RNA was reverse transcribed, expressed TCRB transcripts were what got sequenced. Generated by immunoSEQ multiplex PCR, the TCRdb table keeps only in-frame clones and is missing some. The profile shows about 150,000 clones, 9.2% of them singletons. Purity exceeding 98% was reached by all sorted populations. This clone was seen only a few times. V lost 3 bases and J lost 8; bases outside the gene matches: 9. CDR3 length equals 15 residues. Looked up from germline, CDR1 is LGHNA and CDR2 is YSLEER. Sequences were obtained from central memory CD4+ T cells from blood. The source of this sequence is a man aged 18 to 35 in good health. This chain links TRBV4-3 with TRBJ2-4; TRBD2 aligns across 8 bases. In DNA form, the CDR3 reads TGCGCCAGCAGCCAGAAAGGCGGGGGGCTTGACATTCAGTACTTC. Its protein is CASSQKGGGLDIQYF.